This TCR beta chain was retrieved from a study of regulatory T cells in long-lasting Graves disease. Building the TCR beta libraries relied on iRepertoire HTBI primers, and CDR3 regions underwent Arm-PCR. TCRdb reprocessed the multiplex PCR reads via MiXCR and lists one record per CDR3 protein. The sample holds a few hundred thousand distinct CDR3 sequences, approximately 13% seen once. This clonotype was detected many times. Time point specified: newly diagnosed GD, antithyroid drugs for less than 3 months. RNA extracted from PBMCs served as the sequencing template. The CDR3 runs 15 residues. Per the germline V gene, CDR1 is SEHNR and CDR2 is FQNEAQ (reference sequence). V dropped 3 bases and J dropped 8; count of bases not matched to a gene: 8. The data were also submitted as part of a second study, on T cells in Graves' hyperthyroidism and ophthalmopathy. This second report adds: The patients, who ranged from 18 to 65 in age, presented with newly diagnosed hyperthyroidism lasting under 2 months.

The material was peripheral blood mononuclear cells (PBMCs), obtained at new diagnosis, from a patient treated with antithyroid drugs. The sequence was collected from a man aged 30-40 years with Graves disease. This chain joins TRBV7-9 and TRBJ2-1, with 9 bases lining up with TRBD2. The DNA for the CDR3 is TGTGCCAGCAGCTTTCCCCGACTAGCGGTCCATGAGCAGTTCTTC. This encodes CASSFPRLAVHEQFF.